These T cell receptor beta chains were read from a single sample in a study of T-cell reconstitution after alpha-beta-depleted transplantation in children. TCRdb processed the PCR reads anew with MiXCR; each CDR3 protein has one entry. Among roughly 220,000 distinct CDR3 sequences listed, around 12% were seen once. The sequencing used PBMCs from the stem cell graft donor, collected from the stem cell graft. The receptors come from a human donor who donated a stem cell graft to a child with acute lymphoblastic leukemia. CDR3s include the opening cysteine and the closing phenylalanine or tryptophan. The order of the fields is J gene, V gene, clone size, D gene, CDR3 DNA, CDR3 protein. D genes are given only for firm matches. Clone size is shown for a subset of rows, as once, few, many or a class of expanded clone.

J: TRBJ2-7; V: TRBV10-3; size: many; D: .; DNA: TGTGCCATCAGTGAGTCCGGGGGCCCTGGGTACGAGCAGTACTTC; CDR3: CAISESGGPGYEQYF
J: TRBJ2-2; V: TRBV7-3; size: .; D: TRBD1; DNA: TGTGCCAGCAGCTCCGGGACAGGGGTTTCTTCCCGGGAGCTGTTTTTT; CDR3: CASSSGTGVSSRELFF
J: TRBJ2-2; V: TRBV3-1; size: .; D: .; DNA: TGTGCCACCACCCAAGATAGGCAGACTGCGAACACCGGGGAGCTGTTTTTT; CDR3: CATTQDRQTANTGELFF
J: TRBJ2-3; V: TRBV20-1; size: many; D: .; DNA: TGCAGTGCTAGCCTCAGGGCAAGCACAGATACGCAGTATTTT; CDR3: CSASLRASTDTQYF
J: TRBJ2-7; V: TRBV4-2; size: many; D: TRBD2; DNA: TGTGCCAGCAGCCAACTAGCGGGAGGGAATAACGAGCAGTACTTC; CDR3: CASSQLAGGNNEQYF
J: TRBJ1-2; V: TRBV20-1; size: many; D: .; DNA: TGCAGTGCTAGAGATCTGGGCAGCTATGGCTACACCTTC; CDR3: CSARDLGSYGYTF
J: TRBJ2-1; V: TRBV18; size: many; D: .; DNA: TGTGCCAGCTCACCTGAGAGGTTCAATTACAATGAGCAGTTCTTC; CDR3: CASSPERFNYNEQFF
J: TRBJ2-3; V: TRBV7-2; size: many; D: .; DNA: TGTGCCAGCAGCCCCCTCGCAGGCACAGATACGCAGTATTTT; CDR3: CASSPLAGTDTQYF
J: TRBJ2-6; V: TRBV6-1; size: .; D: .; DNA: TGTGCCAGGGGGCAGGGGTTATCTGGGGCCAACGTCCTGACTTTC; CDR3: CARGQGLSGANVLTF
J: TRBJ2-7; V: TRBV19; size: .; D: .; DNA: TGTGCCAGTAGTGCGTCCGCACCCTACGAGCAGTACTTC; CDR3: CASSASAPYEQYF
J: TRBJ1-5; V: TRBV20-1; size: .; D: .; DNA: TGCAGTACGGAACCGTTTTCAGGCAATCAGCCCCAGCATTTT; CDR3: CSTEPFSGNQPQHF
J: TRBJ1-1; V: TRBV5-8; size: many; D: .; DNA: TGTGCCAGCAGTAATGGCAGGGTTTGGAGCACTGAAGCTTTCTTT; CDR3: CASSNGRVWSTEAFF
J: TRBJ1-1; V: TRBV12-3/TRBV12-4; size: many; D: .; DNA: TGTGCCAGCAGGGGGGTGAAAGTGGAGGCCGGTTCGAACACTGAAGCTTTCTTT; CDR3: CASRGVKVEAGSNTEAFF
J: TRBJ2-7; V: TRBV5-1; size: many; D: TRBD1; DNA: TGCGCCAGCAGCTTGGCAGGGGGACAGGGGAACGAGCAGTACTTC; CDR3: CASSLAGGQGNEQYF
J: TRBJ2-5; V: TRBV3-1; size: many; D: .; DNA: TGTGCCAGCAGCCAAGGGCAGGGGAATGGAGAGACCCAGTACTTC; CDR3: CASSQGQGNGETQYF
J: TRBJ2-2; V: TRBV18; size: .; D: TRBD1; DNA: TGTGCCAGCTTAGTTGGGACAGGCGAAACCGGGGAGCTGTTTTTT; CDR3: CASLVGTGETGELFF
J: TRBJ2-7; V: TRBV14; size: many; D: TRBD1; DNA: TGTGCCAGCAGCCAAGGGACAGGGGGGCCCTACGAGCAGTACTTC; CDR3: CASSQGTGGPYEQYF
J: TRBJ1-2; V: TRBV6-5; size: many; D: .; DNA: TGTGCCAGCAGTTCCTCCCCCGGGACCCTCGAAGGCTACACCTTC; CDR3: CASSSSPGTLEGYTF
J: TRBJ2-1; V: TRBV6-2/TRBV6-3; size: few; D: .; DNA: TGTGCCAGCAGTTCCCTCTCCTACAATGAGCAGTTCTTC; CDR3: CASSSLSYNEQFF
J: TRBJ2-7; V: TRBV5-1; size: many; D: .; DNA: TGCGCCAGCAGCTTGCTAGCAGGGAACTACGAGCAGTACTTC; CDR3: CASSLLAGNYEQYF
J: TRBJ2-7; V: TRBV28; size: .; D: TRBD1; DNA: TGTGCCAGCAGTTTCCAAGGGACAGGGAGTGACGAGCAGTACTTC; CDR3: CASSFQGTGSDEQYF
J: TRBJ2-7; V: TRBV7-2; size: many; D: .; DNA: TGTGCCAGCAGTTACGGGTATAGCCCACAGTCGTCCTACGAGCAGTACTTC; CDR3: CASSYGYSPQSSYEQYF
J: TRBJ2-5; V: TRBV9; size: .; D: .; DNA: TGTGCCAGCAGCGTAATGGAGGGGCGAGAGACCCAGTACTTC; CDR3: CASSVMEGRETQYF
J: TRBJ1-1; V: TRBV12-3/TRBV12-4; size: many; D: .; DNA: TGTGCCAGCAGTTTAGCGTTAAGGGGGACTTTCTTT; CDR3: CASSLALRGTFF
J: TRBJ2-7; V: TRBV20-1; size: many; D: .; DNA: TGCAGTGCCACCGGAGGGGACTACGAGCAGTACTTC; CDR3: CSATGGDYEQYF
J: TRBJ1-4; V: TRBV4-3; size: few; D: TRBD1; DNA: TGCGCCAGCAGCCAAGATACGACAGGGGTTGGTGAAAAACTGTTTTTT; CDR3: CASSQDTTGVGEKLFF